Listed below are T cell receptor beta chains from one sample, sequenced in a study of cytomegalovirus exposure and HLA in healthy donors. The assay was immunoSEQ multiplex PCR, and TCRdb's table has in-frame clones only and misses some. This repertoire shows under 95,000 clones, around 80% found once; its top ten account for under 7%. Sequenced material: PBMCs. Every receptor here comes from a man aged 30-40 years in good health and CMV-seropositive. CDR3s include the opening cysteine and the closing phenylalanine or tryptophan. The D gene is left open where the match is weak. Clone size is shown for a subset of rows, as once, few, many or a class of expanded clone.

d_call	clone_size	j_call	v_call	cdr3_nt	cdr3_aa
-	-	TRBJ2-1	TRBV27	TGTGCCAGCACCAGGGGTGGGAATGAGCAGTTCTTC	CASTRGGNEQFF
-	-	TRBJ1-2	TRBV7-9	TGTGCCAGCAGTATCGGTCGCCCGAGTAACTATGGCTACACCTTC	CASSIGRPSNYGYTF
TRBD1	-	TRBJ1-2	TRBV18	TGTGCCAGCTTCCCAGGGGGCAAGAACTATGGCTACACCTTC	CASFPGGKNYGYTF
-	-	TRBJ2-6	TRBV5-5	TGTGCCAGCAGCTTGGAACAGGGTTTGCTGGGGGCCAACGTCCTGACTTTC	CASSLEQGLLGANVLTF
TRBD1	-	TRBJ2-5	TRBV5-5	TGTGCCAGCAGCTTGAGTCCACAGGGGCGGGAGACCCAGTACTTC	CASSLSPQGRETQYF
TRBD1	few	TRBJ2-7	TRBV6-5	TGTGCCAGCAGTTTCCGACAGGGGCACGAGCAGTACTTC	CASSFRQGHEQYF
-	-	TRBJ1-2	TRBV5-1	TGCGCCAGCAGCTTGGCCTTGTTAGGGGATTATGGCTACACCTTC	CASSLALLGDYGYTF
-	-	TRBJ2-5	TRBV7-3	TGTGCCAGCAGCGCGACCCGGGTCCCCCAAGAGACCCAGTACTTC	CASSATRVPQETQYF
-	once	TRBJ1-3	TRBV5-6	TGTGCCAGCAGCTTGTTTGGCCGTGCCTCTGGAAACACCATATATTTT	CASSLFGRASGNTIYF
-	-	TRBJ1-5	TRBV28	TGTGCCAGCACCTTGGGGAGGAATCAGCCCCAGCATTTT	CASTLGRNQPQHF
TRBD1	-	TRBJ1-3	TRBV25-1	TGTGCCAGCCGAACAGGGGAAAGGAACACCATATATTTT	CASRTGERNTIYF
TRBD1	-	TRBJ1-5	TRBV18	TGTGCCAGCTCACATAATTCCGGGGGGACAGGGCAGCCCCAGCATTTT	CASSHNSGGTGQPQHF
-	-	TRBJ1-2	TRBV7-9	TGTGCCAGCAGCTTATCGAAAGGGGGAGATGGCTACACCTTC	CASSLSKGGDGYTF